Listed below are T cell receptor beta chains from one sample, sequenced in a study of T cell responses to AZD1222 COVID-19 vaccine. Sequencing used immunoSEQ multiplex PCR; TCRdb keeps in-frame clones, though not all of them. The sample has some 150,000 clones, 90% to 95% seen once. The sequencing here drew on peripheral blood, taken on day 0 of AZD1222 vaccination. These receptors were collected from an adult in good health. Both conserved end residues are part of each CDR3. The D gene is left open where the match is weak. A row's size may be missing; if present it is once, few, many or a size class.

CDR3	DNA	size	D	J	V
CASSFRDKYGYTF	TGTGCCAGCAGTTTTCGGGACAAGTATGGCTACACCTTC	.	.	TRBJ1-2	TRBV27
CASSTVGGGKDYGYTF	TGTGCCAGCAGTACAGTCGGGGGGGGCAAGGACTATGGCTACACCTTC	.	.	TRBJ1-2	TRBV6-2/TRBV6-3
CASSQDKVLAGAYEQYF	TGTGCCAGCAGCCAAGATAAGGTGCTAGCGGGGGCCTACGAGCAGTACTTC	.	TRBD2	TRBJ2-7	TRBV3-1/TRBV3-2
CAWRGPGNTIYF	TGTGCCTGGAGGGGGCCGGGAAACACCATATATTTT	.	.	TRBJ1-3	TRBV30
CASSLAGRAFSGNTIYF	TGTGCCAGCAGCTTAGCAGGGCGAGCCTTCTCTGGAAACACCATATATTTT	.	.	TRBJ1-3	TRBV11-2
CSVEDASGIFYEQYF	TGCAGCGTTGAAGATGCCTCGGGTATCTTCTACGAGCAGTACTTC	.	.	TRBJ2-7	TRBV29-1
CATKRLGNRNNEQFF	TGTGCCACCAAAAGACTGGGGAATAGGAACAATGAGCAGTTCTTC	.	.	TRBJ2-1	TRBV27
CASSQDSGASPSGANVLTF	TGCGCCAGCAGCCAAGATTCGGGGGCTTCACCCTCTGGGGCCAACGTCCTGACTTTC	.	.	TRBJ2-6	TRBV4-1
CASAVSREGYGYTF	TGCGCCAGCGCGGTGAGCAGGGAAGGCTATGGCTACACCTTC	.	.	TRBJ1-2	TRBV5-1
CSVATSGTYNEQFF	TGCAGCGTAGCCACTAGCGGAACTTACAATGAGCAGTTCTTC	.	TRBD2	TRBJ2-1	TRBV29-1
CASSLSGTGWLNTEAFF	TGTGCCAGCAGTTTATCGGGGACCGGCTGGTTGAACACTGAAGCTTTCTTT	.	.	TRBJ1-1	TRBV27
CASSVLARNRFEQYF	TGTGCCAGCAGTGTATTGGCTAGAAATCGGTTTGAGCAGTACTTC	.	.	TRBJ2-7	TRBV7-8
CASSSPSLSHEQYF	TGTGCCAGCAGCTCCCCTTCCTTATCCCACGAGCAGTACTTC	.	.	TRBJ2-7	TRBV28
CASSILWPSGINEQYF	TGTGCCAGTAGTATATTGTGGCCTAGCGGGATCAACGAGCAGTACTTC	.	TRBD2	TRBJ2-7	TRBV19
CASSEGRSNDEKLFF	TGTGCCAGCAGTGAGGGACGGTCTAATGACGAAAAACTGTTTTTT	.	.	TRBJ1-4	TRBV2
CASSLTSNRPNQPQHF	TGTGCCAGCAGTCTAACCTCCAACAGGCCCAATCAGCCCCAGCATTTT	.	.	TRBJ1-5	TRBV27
CASSQTKAYEQYF	TGTGCCAGCAGCCAAACAAAGGCCTACGAGCAGTACTTC	.	.	TRBJ2-7	TRBV4-2
CASSLALAGLPTDTQYF	TGTGCCAGCAGCTTAGCGCTAGCGGGATTACCGACAGATACGCAGTATTTT	once	TRBD2	TRBJ2-3	TRBV7-2
CASSQAPQETQYF	TGTGCCAGCAGCCAAGCGCCTCAAGAGACCCAGTACTTC	.	.	TRBJ2-5	TRBV3-1/TRBV3-2
CASSFDSPRVDEQFF	TGTGCCAGCAGCTTCGATAGCCCCCGAGTCGATGAGCAGTTCTTC	once	.	TRBJ2-1	TRBV11-2
CASSAASGKILGTDTQYF	TGTGCCAGCAGCGCGGCAAGCGGGAAGATATTAGGCACAGATACGCAGTATTTT	.	TRBD2	TRBJ2-3	TRBV9
CASSPLRGGYEQYF	TGTGCCAGCAGTCCACTTAGGGGGGGCTACGAGCAGTACTTC	.	.	TRBJ2-7	TRBV6-5
CASSQEQGGWEKLFF	TGTGCCAGCAGCCAAGAACAAGGGGGTTGGGAAAAACTGTTTTTT	once	.	TRBJ1-4	TRBV3-1/TRBV3-2
CASSNSGTAYF	TGTGCCAGCAGTAATTCCGGGACAGCCTACTTC	.	TRBD1	TRBJ2-5	TRBV6-5
CASSLSGAHLLLYEQYF	TGTGCCAGCAGCTTATCAGGGGCCCACCTCCTACTCTACGAGCAGTACTTC	.	.	TRBJ2-7	TRBV7-2
CACAGGDKNIQYF	TGTGCCTGCGCAGGGGGTGACAAAAACATTCAGTACTTC	.	TRBD1	TRBJ2-4	TRBV19
CASSLKVLRQGRFNSPLHF	TGTGCCAGCAGCTTAAAAGTTCTCCGGCAGGGCAGATTTAATTCACCCCTCCACTTT	.	.	TRBJ1-6	TRBV13
CASSHRGNQPQHF	TGTGCCAGCAGCCACAGGGGCAATCAGCCCCAGCATTTT	.	.	TRBJ1-5	TRBV14
CASSPRTSGMRDEQFF	TGTGCCAGCAGTCCGCGGACTAGCGGGATGAGGGATGAGCAGTTCTTC	.	TRBD2	TRBJ2-1	TRBV6-2/TRBV6-3
CASSQEKWGAGNEQYF	TGTGCCAGCAGCCAAGAGAAATGGGGCGCCGGGAACGAGCAGTACTTC	.	.	TRBJ2-7	TRBV3-1/TRBV3-2
CASSPPGGAQSGYTF	TGTGCCAGCAGCCCCCCCGGTGGCGCCCAGTCTGGCTACACCTTC	once	.	TRBJ1-2	TRBV5-4
CASSRGRTGELFF	TGTGCCAGCAGTAGAGGACGCACCGGGGAGCTGTTTTTT	.	.	TRBJ2-2	TRBV12-3/TRBV12-4
CASSPTSTGIYEQYF	TGTGCCAGTAGTCCAACATCGACAGGAATTTACGAGCAGTACTTC	.	.	TRBJ2-7	TRBV19
CASSLRTGGGEQYF	TGTGCCAGCTCCCTACGGACAGGGGGCGGCGAGCAGTACTTC	.	TRBD1	TRBJ2-7	TRBV6-5
CASSPGLAGFGETQYF	TGTGCCAGCAGCCCCGGGCTAGCGGGATTTGGGGAGACCCAGTACTTC	.	TRBD2	TRBJ2-5	TRBV11-2
CASSTPTRQGHGYTF	TGTGCCAGCAGCACACCGACCAGACAGGGGCATGGCTACACCTTC	.	TRBD1	TRBJ1-2	TRBV7-8